This section outlines one T cell receptor beta chain sequence together with its context. Its cognate antigen is unknown. This entry belongs to a study of monozygotic twins with inflammatory bowel disease. Study results and limitations: Separate T cell subtypes could not be resolved from one another. A lone strong IBD-associated signal or clonotype found no support.

Eight distinct reactions (per sample) were used to make the cDNA. TCRdb re-analyzed the 5' RACE reads; it lists each CDR3 protein once, without DNA. In total, the table holds more than 350,000 distinct CDR3 sequences. CDR3 size: 20 residues. Per the germline V gene, CDR1 is DFQATT and CDR2 is SNEGSKA (reference sequence). V and J are TRBV20-1 and TRBJ1-6; TCRdb picks TRBD1, but there is no DNA to check that call. Sequenced input: blood. The TCR sequence derives from a human donor with ulcerative colitis or Crohn's disease, or a healthy co-twin of an affected twin (not recorded which). CDR3: CSARYPGQGTKWNMDSPLHF.